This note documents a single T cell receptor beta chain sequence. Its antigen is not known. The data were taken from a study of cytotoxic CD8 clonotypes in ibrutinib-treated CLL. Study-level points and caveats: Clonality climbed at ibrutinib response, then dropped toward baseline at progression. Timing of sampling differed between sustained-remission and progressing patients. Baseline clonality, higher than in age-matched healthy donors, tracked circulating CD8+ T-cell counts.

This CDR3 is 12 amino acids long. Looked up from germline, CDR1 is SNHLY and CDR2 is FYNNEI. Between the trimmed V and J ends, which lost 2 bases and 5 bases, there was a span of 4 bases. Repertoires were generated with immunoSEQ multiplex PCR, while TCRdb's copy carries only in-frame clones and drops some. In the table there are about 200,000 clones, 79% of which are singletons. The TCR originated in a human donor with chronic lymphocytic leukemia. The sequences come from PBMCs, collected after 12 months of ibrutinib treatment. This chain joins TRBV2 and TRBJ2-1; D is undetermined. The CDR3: CASSEINNEQFF. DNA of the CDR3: TGTGCCAGCAGTGAAATCAACAATGAGCAGTTCTTC.